These T cell receptor beta chains were read from a single sample in a study of control samples from healthy donors and cancer patients. Clones were read by immunoSEQ multiplex PCR, and TCRdb kept only the in-frame ones, dropping some. The sample has 70,000 to 95,000 clones; more than 85% are singletons. The sequenced material came from blood. The receptors shown here come from a woman aged 30 to 39 in good health. CDR3s include the opening cysteine and the closing phenylalanine or tryptophan. D genes are given only for firm matches. Part of the rows lack a size; the others show once, few, many or a class for expanded clones.

abundance	j_gene	d_gene	v_gene	CDR3nt	CDR3aa
.	TRBJ1-2	.	TRBV7-9	TGTGCCAGCAGCTTAGCAGAGGCAGCTCTACGCTATGGCTACACCTTC	CASSLAEAALRYGYTF
.	TRBJ1-1	.	TRBV7-2	TGTGCCAGCAGCTTAATGGGGGCATTTAACACTGAAGCTTTCTTT	CASSLMGAFNTEAFF
.	TRBJ1-5	.	TRBV5-1	TGCGCCAGCAGCGCGTCTGGGGGTCAGCCCCAGCATTTT	CASSASGGQPQHF
once	TRBJ1-6	.	TRBV6-5	TGTGCCAGTCGGAGACGGAGCTCCTATAATTCACCCCTCCACTTT	CASRRRSSYNSPLHF
few	TRBJ1-1	.	TRBV11-2	TGTGCCAGCAGCCCTGGCGGGGCCTTGAACACTGAAGCTTTCTTT	CASSPGGALNTEAFF
.	TRBJ1-5	.	TRBV28	TGTGCCAGCAGCCTAATTTCGTTTAGGGGATCGGATCAGCCCCAGCATTTT	CASSLISFRGSDQPQHF
.	TRBJ1-6	.	TRBV7-2	TGTGCCAGCAGCTCCCAGGGGAGGGAACCCCTCCACTTT	CASSSQGREPLHF
.	TRBJ2-5	.	TRBV10-3	TGTGCCACCTCCGCTACGGCGGTTAACCAAGAGACCCAGTACTTC	CATSATAVNQETQYF
.	TRBJ1-1	TRBD1	TRBV28	TGTGCCAGCAATCTCCCCGGGACAGGGAGGACTGAAGCTTTCTTT	CASNLPGTGRTEAFF
.	TRBJ2-7	.	TRBV6-5	TGTGCCAGCAGTTACTCGATACTAGACTACGAGCAGTACTTC	CASSYSILDYEQYF
.	TRBJ1-5	.	TRBV7-8	TGTGCCAGCACGGAGAGAGGTCAGCCCCAGCATTTT	CASTERGQPQHF
.	TRBJ1-2	.	TRBV29-1	TGCAGCGTTCGAGGACAAGGACCCGGACGCTATGGCTACACCTTC	CSVRGQGPGRYGYTF
.	TRBJ2-2	.	TRBV6-1	TGTGCCAGCAGTGAAGTAGGCACCGGGGAGCTGTTTTTT	CASSEVGTGELFF
few	TRBJ1-1	.	TRBV10-1	TGCGCCAGCAGGAGTAGGGCCACCATGAACACTGAAGCTTTCTTT	CASRSRATMNTEAFF
.	TRBJ1-5	.	TRBV10-2	TGCGCCAGCAGTGAGTCTTACAGGGTCCATCAGCCCCAGCATTTT	CASSESYRVHQPQHF
.	TRBJ1-1	.	TRBV11-2	TGTGCCAGCAGCTTGGGGCAGAGGAACACTGAAGCTTTCTTT	CASSLGQRNTEAFF
.	TRBJ1-6	TRBD1	TRBV4-1	TGCGCCAGCAGCGACAGGGTGAGCTCCTATAATTCACCCCTCCACTTT	CASSDRVSSYNSPLHF
.	TRBJ1-5	.	TRBV18	TGTGCCAGCTCACCAGAGTCCGGGGGCAATCAGCCCCAGCATTTT	CASSPESGGNQPQHF
.	TRBJ2-5	.	TRBV19	TGTGCCAGTAGTGCTGGACAGCAAGAGACCCAGTACTTC	CASSAGQQETQYF
few	TRBJ2-2	.	TRBV7-2	TGTGCCAGCAGCTTAGGCACAGGGAACACCGGGGAGCTGTTTTTT	CASSLGTGNTGELFF
.	TRBJ2-2	.	TRBV7-9	TGTGCCAGCAGCCCACACGCCCGGCTAACGAGATCCCCCGGGGAGCTGTTTTTT	CASSPHARLTRSPGELFF
.	TRBJ1-1	.	TRBV30	TGTGCCTGGAGTCCTGAAGCTTTCTTT	CAWSPEAFF
.	TRBJ1-5	.	TRBV6-1	TGTGCCAGCAGTGAAGCTGGGGGTTTCAATCAGCCCCAGCATTTT	CASSEAGGFNQPQHF
.	TRBJ2-2	TRBD1	TRBV11-3	TGTGCCAGCAGCTCGCCGGGACAGGGGACCACCGGGGAGCTGTTTTTT	CASSSPGQGTTGELFF
.	TRBJ1-1	.	TRBV6-6	TGTGCCAGCAGAGGGAGGGAGACTGAAGCTTTCTTT	CASRGRETEAFF
.	TRBJ1-3	TRBD1	TRBV2	TGTGCCAGCAGTGCCAACAGGGGACCGGGTGGAAACACCATATATTTT	CASSANRGPGGNTIYF
.	TRBJ2-3	.	TRBV4-2	TGTGCCAGCAGCCAAGCCGACGGCACAGATACGCAGTATTTT	CASSQADGTDTQYF
.	TRBJ2-1	.	TRBV19	TGTGCCAGCAGAAGATCGTCGGACCACAATGAGCAGTTCTTC	CASRRSSDHNEQFF
.	TRBJ2-7	.	TRBV6-5	TGTGCCAGCCGGACAATACAGCGGACCTACGAGCAGTACTTC	CASRTIQRTYEQYF
.	TRBJ1-1	.	TRBV19	TGTGCCAGTAGTATAAAGGCTCGTGGGAACACTGAAGCTTTCTTT	CASSIKARGNTEAFF
.	TRBJ2-1	TRBD1	TRBV24-1	TGTGCCACCAGTGAAAACAGGGGGCTGGGGAATGAGCAGTTCTTC	CATSENRGLGNEQFF
.	TRBJ1-6	.	TRBV5-6	TGTGCCAGCAGCTTGGGGCAGGGTTTGGGTTCACCCCTCCACTTT	CASSLGQGLGSPLHF
.	TRBJ1-1	.	TRBV18	TGTGCCAGCTCACCTCCTGACAGCACCGGGAACACTGAAGCTTTCTTT	CASSPPDSTGNTEAFF
.	TRBJ1-1	TRBD1	TRBV6-5	TGTGCCAGCAGAAACAGGGGCACGAACACTGAAGCTTTCTTT	CASRNRGTNTEAFF
.	TRBJ1-1	TRBD1	TRBV27	TGTGCCAGCAGTTTATCGACAGGGGGCGGCACTGAAGCTTTCTTT	CASSLSTGGGTEAFF
.	TRBJ2-7	.	TRBV15	TGTGCCACCAGCAGAGACTCGCGACAGACCGAGCAGTACTTC	CATSRDSRQTEQYF
once	TRBJ2-2	.	TRBV10-1	TGCGCCAGCAGCGATCCGGGGGCCTCGAACACCGGGGAGCTGTTTTTT	CASSDPGASNTGELFF
.	TRBJ1-5	.	TRBV28	TGTGCCAGCAGTTTATTGTCTGGAGGGCAGCCCCAGCATTTT	CASSLLSGGQPQHF
.	TRBJ1-2	TRBD1	TRBV27	TGTGCCAGCGGTCAGGGGGCGCCGGGATATGGCTATGGCTACACCTTC	CASGQGAPGYGYGYTF
.	TRBJ1-3	.	TRBV9	TGTGCCAGCAGCGAGGGGCAGGGGAGAAACACCATATATTTT	CASSEGQGRNTIYF
.	TRBJ2-1	TRBD1	TRBV30	TGTGCCTGGATGGGACAGGGAAGCTATGAGCAGTTCTTC	CAWMGQGSYEQFF
.	TRBJ2-6	.	TRBV6-1	TGTGCCAGCAGTGAAGAAGGGGCTGGGGCCAACGTCCTGACTTTC	CASSEEGAGANVLTF
.	TRBJ1-2	.	TRBV9	TGTGCCAGCAGCGATAGAGGGGAGGGCTACACCTTC	CASSDRGEGYTF
.	TRBJ1-5	.	TRBV2	TGTGCCAGCAGATTCGTCGAAGGTCAGCCCCAGCATTTT	CASRFVEGQPQHF
once	TRBJ2-7	TRBD2	TRBV5-1	TGCGCCAGCAGCTTGGCCGGACTAGCGGGAGGGCGCGAGCAGTACTTC	CASSLAGLAGGREQYF
.	TRBJ1-5	.	TRBV19	TGTGCCAGTACCTCAAATAGCAATCAGCCCCAGCATTTT	CASTSNSNQPQHF
.	TRBJ2-7	TRBD1	TRBV18	TGTGCCAGCTCACCGCCGGGACAGGGGCCCTACGAGCAGTACTTC	CASSPPGQGPYEQYF
.	TRBJ2-7	.	TRBV6-6	TGTGCCAGCAGCCGCGACGGACAGACCTACGAGCAGTACTTC	CASSRDGQTYEQYF
.	TRBJ2-5	.	TRBV9	TGTGCCAGCAGCGCCGGGACGATCCAAGAGACCCAGTACTTC	CASSAGTIQETQYF
once	TRBJ1-5	.	TRBV24-1	TGTGCCACCAGTGATGGCAGACGCAATCAGCCCCAGCATTTT	CATSDGRRNQPQHF
.	TRBJ1-3	TRBD1	TRBV5-1	TGCGCCAGCAGCTTGGTGACAGGGGTCGGAAACACCATATATTTT	CASSLVTGVGNTIYF
.	TRBJ2-7	TRBD2	TRBV9	TGTGCCAGCAGCGCGACTAGCGGGGATCCCTACGAGCAGTACTTC	CASSATSGDPYEQYF
.	TRBJ1-6	TRBD1	TRBV2	TGTGCCAGCAGTGAAGGGGACAGCCCTTTATCACCCCTCCACTTT	CASSEGDSPLSPLHF
.	TRBJ1-5	.	TRBV7-9	TGTGCCAGCAGCTTAGGTAATCAGCCCCAGCATTTT	CASSLGNQPQHF
few	TRBJ1-1	.	TRBV7-3	TGTGCCAGCAGCTTAATTCCCGGGGCCACTGAAGCTTTCTTT	CASSLIPGATEAFF
.	TRBJ1-2	TRBD1	TRBV16	TGTGCCAGCAGCCCAGAAACCCACAGGGGGTATGGCTACACCTTC	CASSPETHRGYGYTF
.	TRBJ1-5	.	TRBV6-1	TGTGCCAGCAGTGACCCGCGCACGGGGGGCCAGCAGCCCCAGCATTTT	CASSDPRTGGQQPQHF